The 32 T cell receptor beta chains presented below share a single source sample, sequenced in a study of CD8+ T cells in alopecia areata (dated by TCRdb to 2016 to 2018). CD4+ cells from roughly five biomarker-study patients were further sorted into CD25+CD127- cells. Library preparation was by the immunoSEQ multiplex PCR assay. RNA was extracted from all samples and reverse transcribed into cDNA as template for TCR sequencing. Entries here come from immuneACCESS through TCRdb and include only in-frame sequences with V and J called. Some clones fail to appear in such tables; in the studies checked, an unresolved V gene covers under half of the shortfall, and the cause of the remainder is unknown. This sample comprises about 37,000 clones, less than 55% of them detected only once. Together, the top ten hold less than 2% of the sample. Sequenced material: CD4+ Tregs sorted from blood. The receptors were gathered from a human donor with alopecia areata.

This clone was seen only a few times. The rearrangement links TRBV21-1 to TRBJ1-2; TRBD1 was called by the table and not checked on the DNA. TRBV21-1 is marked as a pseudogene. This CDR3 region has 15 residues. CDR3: CASSKKEDRVYGYTF. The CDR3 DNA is TGTGCCAGCAGCAAAAAAGAGGACAGGGTCTATGGCTACACCTTC.

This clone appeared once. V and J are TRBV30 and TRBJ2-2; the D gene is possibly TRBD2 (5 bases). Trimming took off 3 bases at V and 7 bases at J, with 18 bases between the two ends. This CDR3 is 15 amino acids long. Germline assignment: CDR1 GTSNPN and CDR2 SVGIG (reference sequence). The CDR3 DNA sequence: TGTGCCTGGAGCCCCTTGGGAATCGCGGGCGGGGAGCTGTTTTTT. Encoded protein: CAWSPLGIAGGELFF.

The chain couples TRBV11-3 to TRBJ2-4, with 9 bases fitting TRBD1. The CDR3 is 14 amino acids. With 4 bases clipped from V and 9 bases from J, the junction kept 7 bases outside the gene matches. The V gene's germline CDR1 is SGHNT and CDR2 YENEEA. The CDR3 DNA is TGTGCCAGCAGCTCGCCGGGACAGGGAGGCATTCAGTACTTC. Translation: CASSSPGQGGIQYF. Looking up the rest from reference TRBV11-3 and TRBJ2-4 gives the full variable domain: EAGVVQSPRYKIIEKKQPVAFWCNPISGHNTLYWYLQNLGQGPELLIRYENEEAVDDSQLPKDRFSAERLKGVDSTLKIQPAELGDSAVYLCASSSPGQGGIQYFGAGTRLSVL.

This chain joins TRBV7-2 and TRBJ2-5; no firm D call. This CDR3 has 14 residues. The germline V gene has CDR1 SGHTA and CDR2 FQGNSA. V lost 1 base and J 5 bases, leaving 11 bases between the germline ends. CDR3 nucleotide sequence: TGTGCCAGCAGCTTAGGGGGTAAATGGGAGACCCAGTACTTC. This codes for CASSLGGKWETQYF.

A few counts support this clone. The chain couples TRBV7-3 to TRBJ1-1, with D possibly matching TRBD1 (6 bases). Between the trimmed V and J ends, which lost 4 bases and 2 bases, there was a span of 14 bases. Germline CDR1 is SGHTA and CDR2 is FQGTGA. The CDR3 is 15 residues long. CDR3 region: CASSSGGGYNTEAFF. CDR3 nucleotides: TGTGCCAGCAGCTCGGGAGGGGGATACAACACTGAAGCTTTCTTT.

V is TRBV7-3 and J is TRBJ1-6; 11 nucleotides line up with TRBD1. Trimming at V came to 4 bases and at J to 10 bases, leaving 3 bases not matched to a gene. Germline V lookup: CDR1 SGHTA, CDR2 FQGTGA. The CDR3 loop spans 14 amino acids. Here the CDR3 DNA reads TGTGCCAGCAGCTGGACAGGGGGCAGGTCACCCCTCCACTTT. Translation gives CASSWTGGRSPLHF. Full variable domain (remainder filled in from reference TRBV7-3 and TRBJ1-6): GAGVSQTPSNKVTEKGKYVELRCDPISGHTALYWYRQSLGQGPEFLIYFQGTGAADDSGLPNDRFFAVRPEGSVSTLKIQRTERGDSAVYLCASSWTGGRSPLHFGNGTRLTVT.

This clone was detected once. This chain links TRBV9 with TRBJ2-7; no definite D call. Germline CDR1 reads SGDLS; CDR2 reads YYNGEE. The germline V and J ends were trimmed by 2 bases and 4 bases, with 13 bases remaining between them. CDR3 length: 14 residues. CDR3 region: CASSVGSTNYEQYF. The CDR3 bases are TGTGCCAGCAGCGTCGGCAGCACTAATTACGAGCAGTACTTC.

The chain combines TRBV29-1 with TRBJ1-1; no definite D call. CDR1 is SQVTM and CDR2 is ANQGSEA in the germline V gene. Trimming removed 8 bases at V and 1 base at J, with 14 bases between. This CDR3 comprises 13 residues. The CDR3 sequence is CSYRLTGNTEAFF. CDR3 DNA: TGCAGCTACCGGCTGACGGGGAACACTGAAGCTTTCTTT.

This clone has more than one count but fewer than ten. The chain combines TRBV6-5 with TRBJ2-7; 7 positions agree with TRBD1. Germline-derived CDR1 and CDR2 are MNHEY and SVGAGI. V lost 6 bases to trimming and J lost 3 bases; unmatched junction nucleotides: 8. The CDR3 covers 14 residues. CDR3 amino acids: CASSLGTDYYEQYF. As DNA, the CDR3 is TGTGCCAGCAGCCTCGGGACAGACTACTACGAGCAGTACTTC.

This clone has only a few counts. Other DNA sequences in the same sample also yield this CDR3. Here the CDR3 reads CASSVGQGGTDTQYF. DNA of the CDR3: TGTGCCAGCAGCGTAGGACAGGGGGGCACAGATACGCAGTATTTT. The genes are TRBV9 and TRBJ2-3; 9 nucleotides agree with TRBD1. Germline V lookup: CDR1 SGDLS, CDR2 YYNGEE. The CDR3 consists of 15 residues. V gave up 0 bases and J gave up 1 base; unmatched junction bases: 0.

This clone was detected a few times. The CDR3 spells CASSLRALAEANVLTF. CDR3 sequence (DNA): TGTGCCAGCAGTTTAAGAGCACTAGCGGAAGCCAACGTCCTGACTTTC. This sequence joins TRBV27 and TRBJ2-6, with 8 bases aligning to TRBD2. CDR1 is MNHEY, CDR2 SMNVEV, per germline (reference sequence). The CDR3 runs to 16 residues. V lost 2 bases to trimming and J lost 7 bases; unmatched junction nucleotides: 7.

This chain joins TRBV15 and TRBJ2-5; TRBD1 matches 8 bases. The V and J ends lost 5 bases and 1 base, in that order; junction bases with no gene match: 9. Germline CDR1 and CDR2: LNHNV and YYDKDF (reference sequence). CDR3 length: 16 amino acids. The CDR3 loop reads CATSAHTGTGQETQYF. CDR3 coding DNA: TGTGCCACCAGCGCTCACACCGGGACAGGCCAAGAGACCCAGTACTTC.

As DNA, the CDR3 is TGTGCCAGCAGTTTAAACGGGGAGCTGTTTTTT. Its protein product is CASSLNGELFF. V gene TRBV28 combines with J gene TRBJ2-2, with D uncertain. Germline V gives CDR1 MDHEN, CDR2 SYDVKM. This CDR3 has 11 residues. V was clipped by 2 bases and J by 7 bases, with 2 bases between them.

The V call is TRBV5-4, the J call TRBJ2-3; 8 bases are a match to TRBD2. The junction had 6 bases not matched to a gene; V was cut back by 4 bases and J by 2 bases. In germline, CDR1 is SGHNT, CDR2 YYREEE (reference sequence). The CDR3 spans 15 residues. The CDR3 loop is CASSGGLAPTDTQYF. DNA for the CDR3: TGTGCCAGCAGCGGTGGACTAGCCCCCACAGATACGCAGTATTTT. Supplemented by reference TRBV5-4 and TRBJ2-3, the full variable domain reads ETGVTQSPTHLIKTRGQQVTLRCSSQSGHNTVSWYQQALGQGPQFIFQYYREEENGRGNFPPRFSGLQFPNYSSELNVNALELDDSALYLCASSGGLAPTDTQYFGPGTRLTVL.

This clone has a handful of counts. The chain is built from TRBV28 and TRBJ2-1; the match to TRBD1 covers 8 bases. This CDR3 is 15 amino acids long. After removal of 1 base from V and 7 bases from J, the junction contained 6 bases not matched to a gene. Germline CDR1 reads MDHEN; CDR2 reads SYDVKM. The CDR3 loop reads CASSLSQGAWNEQFF. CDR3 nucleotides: TGTGCCAGCAGTTTATCTCAGGGGGCGTGGAATGAGCAGTTCTTC. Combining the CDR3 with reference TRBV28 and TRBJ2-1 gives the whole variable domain DVKVTQSSRYLVKRTGEKVFLECVQDMDHENMFWYRQDPGLGLRLIYFSYDVKMKEKGDIPEGYSVSREKKERFSLILESASTNQTSMYLCASSLSQGAWNEQFFGPGTRLTVL.

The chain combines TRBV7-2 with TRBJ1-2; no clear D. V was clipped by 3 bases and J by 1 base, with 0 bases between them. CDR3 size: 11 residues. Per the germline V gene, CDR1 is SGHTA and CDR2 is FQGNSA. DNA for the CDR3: TGTGCCAGCAGCTTTAACTATGGCTACACCTTC. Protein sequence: CASSFNYGYTF.

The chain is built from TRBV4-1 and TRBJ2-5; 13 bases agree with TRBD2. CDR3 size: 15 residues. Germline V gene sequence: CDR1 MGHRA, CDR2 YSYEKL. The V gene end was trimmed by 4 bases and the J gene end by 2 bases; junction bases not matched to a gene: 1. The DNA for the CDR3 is TGCGCCAGCAGCCGGGGACTAGCGGGACAAGAGACCCAGTACTTC. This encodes CASSRGLAGQETQYF.

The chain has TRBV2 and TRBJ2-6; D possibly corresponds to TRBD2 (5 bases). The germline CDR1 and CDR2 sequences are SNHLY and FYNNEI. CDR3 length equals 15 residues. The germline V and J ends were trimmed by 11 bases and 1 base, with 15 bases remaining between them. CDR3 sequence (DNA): TGTGCCCGAAGCCCGGGATGGTCTGGGGCCAACGTCCTGACTTTC. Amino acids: CARSPGWSGANVLTF.

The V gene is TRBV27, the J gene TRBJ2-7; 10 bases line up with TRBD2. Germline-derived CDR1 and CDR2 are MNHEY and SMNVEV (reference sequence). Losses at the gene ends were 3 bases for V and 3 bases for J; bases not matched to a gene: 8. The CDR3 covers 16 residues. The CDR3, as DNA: TGTGCCAGCAGTTTTGTGTTGTCTAGCGGGGGCTACGAGCAGTACTTC. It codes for CASSFVLSSGGYEQYF.

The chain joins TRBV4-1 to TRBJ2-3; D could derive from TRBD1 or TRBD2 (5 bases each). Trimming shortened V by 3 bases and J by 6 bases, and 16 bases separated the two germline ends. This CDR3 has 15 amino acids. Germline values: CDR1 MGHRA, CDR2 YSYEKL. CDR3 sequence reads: CASSHPGPPLDTQYF. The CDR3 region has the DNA TGCGCCAGCAGCCATCCGGGACCGCCTCTTGATACGCAGTATTTT.

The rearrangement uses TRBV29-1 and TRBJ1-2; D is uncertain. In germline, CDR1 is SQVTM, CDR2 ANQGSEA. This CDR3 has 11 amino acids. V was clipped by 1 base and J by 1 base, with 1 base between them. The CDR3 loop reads CSVEVNYGYTF. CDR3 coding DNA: TGCAGCGTTGAAGTTAACTATGGCTACACCTTC.

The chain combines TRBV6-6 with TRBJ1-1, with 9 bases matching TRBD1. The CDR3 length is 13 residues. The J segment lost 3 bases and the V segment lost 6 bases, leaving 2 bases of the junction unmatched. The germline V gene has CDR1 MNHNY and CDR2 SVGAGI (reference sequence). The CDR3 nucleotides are TGTGCCAGCAGGCGACAGGGGGACACTGAAGCTTTCTTT. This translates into CASRRQGDTEAFF.

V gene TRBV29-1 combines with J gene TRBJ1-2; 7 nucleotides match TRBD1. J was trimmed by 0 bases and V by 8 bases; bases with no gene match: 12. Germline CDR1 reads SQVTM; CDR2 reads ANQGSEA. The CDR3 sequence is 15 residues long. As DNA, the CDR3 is TGCAGCATTATAGGCGGGGGACAGACTAACTATGGCTACACCTTC. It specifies CSIIGGGQTNYGYTF.

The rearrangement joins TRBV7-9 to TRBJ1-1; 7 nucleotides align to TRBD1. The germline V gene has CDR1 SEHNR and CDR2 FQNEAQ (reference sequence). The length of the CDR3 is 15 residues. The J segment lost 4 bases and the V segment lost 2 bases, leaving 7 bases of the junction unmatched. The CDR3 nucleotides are TGTGCCAGCAGCTTAACCAACAGGGGACCCACTGAAGCTTTCTTT. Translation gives CASSLTNRGPTEAFF.

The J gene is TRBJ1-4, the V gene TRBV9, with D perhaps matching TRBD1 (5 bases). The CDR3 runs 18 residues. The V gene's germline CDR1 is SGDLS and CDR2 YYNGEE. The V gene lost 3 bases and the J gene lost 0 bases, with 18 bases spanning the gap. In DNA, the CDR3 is TGTGCCAGCAGCGCCCTGGGGGAAGGTCTTGCAACTAATGAAAAACTGTTTTTT. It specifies CASSALGEGLATNEKLFF.

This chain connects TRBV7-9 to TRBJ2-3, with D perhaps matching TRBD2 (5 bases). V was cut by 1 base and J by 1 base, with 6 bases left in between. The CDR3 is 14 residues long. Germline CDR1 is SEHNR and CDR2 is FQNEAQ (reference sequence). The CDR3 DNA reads TGTGCCAGCAGCTTAGTCGGGGGCACAGATACGCAGTATTTT. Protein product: CASSLVGGTDTQYF.

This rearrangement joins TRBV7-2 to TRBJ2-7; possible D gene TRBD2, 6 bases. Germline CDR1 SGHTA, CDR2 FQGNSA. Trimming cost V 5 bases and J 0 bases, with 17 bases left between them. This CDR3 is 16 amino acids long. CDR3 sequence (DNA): TGTGCCAGCAGCATCGCGGGACGTCCCCGCTCCTACGAGCAGTACTTC. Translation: CASSIAGRPRSYEQYF.

The CDR3 DNA reads TGTGCCAGCAGCCTTATGACAGCAACTAATGAAAAACTGTTTTTT. It yields the protein CASSLMTATNEKLFF. V is TRBV7-2 and J is TRBJ1-4; D may be TRBD1 (5 bases). The germline V gene encodes CDR1 SGHTA and CDR2 FQGNSA. CDR3 length: 15 amino acids. V lost 5 bases, J lost 0 bases, and 10 bases lay in between.

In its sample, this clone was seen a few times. CDR3 amino acids: CASSLAWAGGGNEQFF. The CDR3 nucleotides are TGTGCCAGCAGCTTAGCCTGGGCGGGAGGCGGGAATGAGCAGTTCTTC. This chain uses TRBV7-2 with TRBJ2-1; 8 bases map to TRBD2. CDR1 and CDR2 from the germline V gene are SGHTA and FQGNSA. J gave up 7 bases and V 0 bases, and 8 bases lay outside the gene matches. The CDR3 contains 16 residues.

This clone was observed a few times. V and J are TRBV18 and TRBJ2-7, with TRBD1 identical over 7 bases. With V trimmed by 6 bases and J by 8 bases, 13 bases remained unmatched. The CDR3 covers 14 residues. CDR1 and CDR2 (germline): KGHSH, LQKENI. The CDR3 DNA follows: TGTGCCAGCTCCCATCCCGGGACAGAGACGAAGCAGTACTTC. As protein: CASSHPGTETKQYF.

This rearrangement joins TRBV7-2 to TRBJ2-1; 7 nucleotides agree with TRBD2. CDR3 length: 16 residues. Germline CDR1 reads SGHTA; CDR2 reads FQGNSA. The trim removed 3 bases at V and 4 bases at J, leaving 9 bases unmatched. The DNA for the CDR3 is TGTGCCAGCAGCTTCGTGCCGGGACTACATTACAATGAGCAGTTCTTC. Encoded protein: CASSFVPGLHYNEQFF. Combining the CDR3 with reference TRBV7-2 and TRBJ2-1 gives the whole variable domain GAGVSQSPSNKVTEKGKDVELRCDPISGHTALYWYRQSLGQGLEFLIYFQGNSAPDKSGLPSDRFSAERTGGSVSTLTIQRTQQEDSAVYLCASSFVPGLHYNEQFFGPGTRLTVL.

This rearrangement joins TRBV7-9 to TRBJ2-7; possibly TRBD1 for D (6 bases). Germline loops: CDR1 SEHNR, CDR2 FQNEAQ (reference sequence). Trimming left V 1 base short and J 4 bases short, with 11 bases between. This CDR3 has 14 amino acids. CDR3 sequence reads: CASSLGGGGYEQYF. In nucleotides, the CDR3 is TGTGCCAGCAGCTTAGGAGGGGGTGGTTACGAGCAGTACTTC.